A selection of T cell receptor beta chains follows, all from one sample in a study of patients with pleural tuberculosis. TCRdb reprocessed the reads via MiXCR and lists one record per CDR3 protein. The profile covers 45,000 to 55,000 distinct CDR3 sequences, with approximately 7.5% appearing a single time and around 15% taken by the ten largest. The receptors here all came from a human donor with pleural tuberculosis. CDR3s include the opening cysteine and the closing phenylalanine or tryptophan. Fields, in order: V gene, J gene, clone size, D gene, CDR3 DNA, CDR3 protein. D genes are given only for firm matches. Clone size is given for some rows only: seen once, a few or many times, or a class if the clone is expanded.

TRBV2	TRBJ1-1	many	-	TGTGCCAGCATGGTATGGGGTGGCACTGAAGCTTTCTTT	CASMVWGGTEAFF
TRBV28	TRBJ2-1	many	TRBD2	TGTGCCAGCGGCCCGGGGGGAAGATACAATGAGCAGTTCTTC	CASGPGGRYNEQFF
TRBV7-8	TRBJ1-1	few	-	TGTGCCAGCAGCTTAGAAGGGGGCACTGAAGCTTTCTTT	CASSLEGGTEAFF
TRBV12-3/TRBV12-4	TRBJ2-1	many	-	TGTGCCAGCACTCGCGCCCCTCTTTTCGGGGCAAATGAGCAGTTCTTC	CASTRAPLFGANEQFF
TRBV3-1	TRBJ1-1	many	TRBD1	TGTGCCAGCAGCCATGTGCGGACAGGGAGCACTGAAGCTTTCTTT	CASSHVRTGSTEAFF
TRBV20-1	TRBJ1-5	many	-	TGCAGTGCTAGAGGTAGGGGACAGCCCCAGCATTTT	CSARGRGQPQHF
TRBV28	TRBJ2-7	many	TRBD1	TGTGCCAGCAGTTCTCCGGGACAGGGCTGGAAGTCTTACTTC	CASSSPGQGWKSYF
TRBV11-2	TRBJ2-2	many	-	TGTGCCAGCAGCTTATTAGCCGACACCGGGGAGCTGTTTTTT	CASSLLADTGELFF
TRBV28	TRBJ1-1	many	TRBD1	TGTGCCAGCAGTTTATCGACAGGGGAAGCTTTCTTT	CASSLSTGEAFF
TRBV20-1	TRBJ2-2	many	TRBD1	TGCAGTGCTAGAGATGAACGACAGGGGGCTGACGGGGAGCTGTTTTTT	CSARDERQGADGELFF
TRBV20-1	TRBJ2-1	many	-	TGCAGTGCTAGTTTAATTGGGAGGAGCTCCTACAATGAGCAGTTCTTC	CSASLIGRSSYNEQFF
TRBV11-2	TRBJ2-7	many	-	TGTGCCAGCAGCTTAGTAGCGGTCTCCTACGAGCAGTACTTC	CASSLVAVSYEQYF
TRBV10-3	TRBJ2-3	many	-	TGTGCCATGTTAGCCGGAGATACGCAGTATTTT	CAMLAGDTQYF
TRBV4-1	TRBJ1-2	many	-	TGCGCCAGCAGCCCCATGGGACTGCCTAAGGATGGCTACACCTTC	CASSPMGLPKDGYTF
TRBV27	TRBJ1-5	many	-	TGTGCCAGCAGTCTGGAGTGGGATAGCAATCAGCCCCAGCATTTT	CASSLEWDSNQPQHF
TRBV12-3/TRBV12-4	TRBJ2-2	few	-	TGTGCCAGCAGTTTATTAGACGGCGGGGAGCTGTTTTTT	CASSLLDGGELFF
TRBV11-2	TRBJ1-2	many	TRBD1	TGTGCCAGCAGCTCCCCGGGACAGGGATATAGCTACACCTTC	CASSSPGQGYSYTF
TRBV5-6	TRBJ1-1	-	-	TGTGCCAGCAGCTATGGAGTGAACACTGAAGCTTTCTTT	CASSYGVNTEAFF
TRBV7-6	TRBJ1-1	many	-	TGTGCCAGCAGCGCACCGGGACCAGACACTGAAGCTTTCTTT	CASSAPGPDTEAFF
TRBV6-2/TRBV6-3	TRBJ2-1	many	TRBD1	TGTGCCAGCAGTTACTGGGGACAGCTAACCCGTAATGAGCAGTTCTTC	CASSYWGQLTRNEQFF
TRBV10-3	TRBJ2-1	many	TRBD2	TGTGCCATCAGTGGAGTGACTAGCGGGAGTTGGCAGTTCTTC	CAISGVTSGSWQFF
TRBV10-2	TRBJ2-3	few	TRBD1	TGCGCCAGCAGTAGACAGGGAACCACAGATACGCAGTATTTT	CASSRQGTTDTQYF
TRBV27	TRBJ1-3	-	-	TGTGCCAGCAGTTTAGCAGGGTACACCATATATTTT	CASSLAGYTIYF
TRBV25-1	TRBJ2-5	many	TRBD1	TGTGCCAGCAGTGAGACCGGACAGGGCGATGAGACCCAGTACTTC	CASSETGQGDETQYF
TRBV6-2/TRBV6-3	TRBJ2-5	many	TRBD2	TGTGCCAGCAGTTATCTTACTAGCGGGAGTTCCCAGTACTTC	CASSYLTSGSSQYF
TRBV12-3/TRBV12-4	TRBJ2-7	few	TRBD1	TGTGCCAGCAGTATCTGGGACAGGTACTACGAGCAGTACTTC	CASSIWDRYYEQYF
TRBV4-2	TRBJ2-7	many	-	TGTGCCAGCAGCACCGAGGAGAACTCCTACGAGCAGTACTTC	CASSTEENSYEQYF
TRBV5-1	TRBJ1-3	few	-	TGCGCCAGCAGCCCGGCGGGGGAAAGGGACACCATATATTTT	CASSPAGERDTIYF
TRBV5-4	TRBJ2-5	few	-	TGTGCCAGCAGCTTCGCGTACCAAGAGACCCAGTACTTC	CASSFAYQETQYF